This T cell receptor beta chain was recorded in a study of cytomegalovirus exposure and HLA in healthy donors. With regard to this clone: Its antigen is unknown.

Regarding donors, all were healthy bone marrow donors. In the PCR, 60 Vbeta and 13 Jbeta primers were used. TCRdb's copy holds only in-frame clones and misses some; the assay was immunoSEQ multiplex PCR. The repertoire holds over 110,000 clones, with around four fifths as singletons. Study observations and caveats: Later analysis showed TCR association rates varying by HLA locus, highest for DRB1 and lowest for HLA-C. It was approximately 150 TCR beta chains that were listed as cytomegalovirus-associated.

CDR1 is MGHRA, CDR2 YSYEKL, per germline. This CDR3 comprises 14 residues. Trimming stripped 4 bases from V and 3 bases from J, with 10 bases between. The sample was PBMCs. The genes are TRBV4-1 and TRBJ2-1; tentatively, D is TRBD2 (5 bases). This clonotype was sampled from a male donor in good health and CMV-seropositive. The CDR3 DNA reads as TGCGCCAGCAGCCTAACACGGGACTACAATGAGCAGTTCTTC. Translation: CASSLTRDYNEQFF.